This T cell receptor beta chain derives from a study of blood T cell repertoires in COVID-19. Trimming stripped 5 bases from V and 7 bases from J, with 24 bases between. Germline loops: CDR1 SEHNR, CDR2 FQNEAQ (reference sequence). The CDR3 has 17 residues. Per the original methods: Reference gene primer amplification gave nucleated cell count estimates. The method was immunoSEQ multiplex PCR; TCRdb's version includes in-frame clones alone and lacks a portion of them. D and trimming were read from the DNA, whereas the V and J calls and clone size are those reported in that table. The sample includes over 120,000 clones, roughly four fifths of them seen just once.

The genes are TRBV7-9 and TRBJ1-5, with D maybe TRBD1 (6 bases). The sequence was collected from a woman of 80 years or more with acute or convalescent COVID-19. Sequencing input: peripheral blood. The CDR3 loop is CASSPGPWGGANQPQHF. The CDR3, as DNA: TGTGCCAGCAGCCCTGGACCCTGGGGGGGGGCTAACCAGCCCCAGCATTTT.